These T cell receptor beta chains were read from a single sample in a study of cytomegalovirus exposure and HLA in healthy donors. Repertoires were generated with immunoSEQ multiplex PCR, while TCRdb's copy carries only in-frame clones and drops some. The profile covers about 91,000 clones, with 86% appearing a single time and approximately 10% taken by the ten largest. The sample was PBMCs. These receptor sequences come from a man aged 25 to 40 in good health and CMV-seropositive. CDR3s include the opening cysteine and the closing phenylalanine or tryptophan. The order of the fields is clone size, J gene, D gene, V gene, CDR3 protein, CDR3 DNA. A D gene is named only where the DNA matches it firmly. Clone size is stated in some rows and not others, as once, few, many or a class when expanded.

.	TRBJ2-7	TRBD1	TRBV6-6	CASSKTGYEQYF	TGTGCCAGCAGTAAGACAGGGTACGAGCAGTACTTC
.	TRBJ1-5	TRBD1	TRBV4-1	CASSHVLQGGTGNQPQHF	TGCGCCAGCAGCCACGTCCTCCAGGGCGGGACAGGGAATCAGCCCCAGCATTTT
.	TRBJ2-7	TRBD2	TRBV28	CASSSKGLAGLYEQYF	TGTGCCAGCAGTTCCAAGGGACTAGCGGGACTCTACGAGCAGTACTTC
.	TRBJ2-2	TRBD1	TRBV29-1	CSVVLQGAMELFF	TGCAGCGTTGTTTTGCAGGGGGCGATGGAGCTGTTTTTT
.	TRBJ1-5	TRBD1	TRBV7-2	CASSLAGGQGQPQHF	TGCGCCAGCAGCTTAGCAGGGGGCCAGGGTCAGCCCCAGCATTTT
.	TRBJ2-2	.	TRBV11-2	CASSSGGPGTGELFF	TGTGCCAGCAGCTCCGGAGGGCCGGGAACCGGGGAGCTGTTTTTT
.	TRBJ2-7	TRBD1	TRBV28	CASSSRTGSYEQYF	TGTGCCAGCAGTTCGCGGACAGGCTCCTACGAGCAGTACTTC
.	TRBJ2-1	TRBD2	TRBV5-1	CASSLTGTSGRDEQFF	TGCGCCAGCAGCCTGACCGGGACTAGCGGGAGAGATGAGCAGTTCTTC
.	TRBJ2-3	.	TRBV7-9	CASSPNTDTQYF	TGTGCCAGCAGCCCTAACACAGATACGCAGTATTTT
.	TRBJ2-1	.	TRBV27	CASSLLATNAGEQFF	TGTGCCAGCAGTTTACTAGCGACGAACGCAGGGGAGCAGTTCTTC
.	TRBJ1-2	.	TRBV5-1	CASSFETPSYGYTF	TGCGCCAGCAGCTTCGAGACTCCTAGCTATGGCTACACCTTC
.	TRBJ2-3	TRBD2	TRBV18	CASSPSSAGGPGDTQYF	TGTGCCAGCTCACCATCATCCGCGGGAGGGCCGGGGGATACGCAGTATTTT
few	TRBJ2-2	TRBD2	TRBV9	CASSVGEGGATGELFF	TGTGCCAGCAGCGTAGGGGAGGGAGGGGCCACCGGGGAGCTGTTTTTT
once	TRBJ2-5	TRBD1	TRBV5-1	CASSSGTGRDQYF	TGCGCCAGCAGCTCCGGGACAGGGAGAGACCAGTACTTC
.	TRBJ2-5	TRBD2	TRBV5-4	CASSYGGGTGETQYF	TGTGCCAGCAGTTATGGGGGGGGGACGGGTGAGACCCAGTACTTC
.	TRBJ2-5	TRBD2	TRBV5-4	CASSLVVAGQETQYF	TGTGCCAGCAGCTTGGTGGTAGCGGGCCAAGAGACCCAGTACTTC
.	TRBJ2-2	TRBD1	TRBV19	CASSIFAYRGRTGELFF	TGTGCCAGTAGTATTTTCGCCTACAGGGGGCGGACCGGGGAGCTGTTTTTT
once	TRBJ1-6	.	TRBV6-1	CASSFRDYPLHF	TGTGCCAGCAGTTTCAGGGATTATCCCCTCCACTTT